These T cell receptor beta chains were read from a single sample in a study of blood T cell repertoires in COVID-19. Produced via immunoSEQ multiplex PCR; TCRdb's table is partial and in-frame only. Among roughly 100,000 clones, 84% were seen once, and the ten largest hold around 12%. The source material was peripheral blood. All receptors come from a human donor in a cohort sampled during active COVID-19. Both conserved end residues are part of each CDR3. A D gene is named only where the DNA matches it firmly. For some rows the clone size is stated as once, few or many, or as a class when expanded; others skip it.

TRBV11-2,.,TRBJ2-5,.,TGTGCCAGCACCACTCAAGGCGGGCGGAAAGAGACCCAGTACTTC,CASTTQGGRKETQYF
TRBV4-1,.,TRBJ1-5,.,TGCGCCAGCAGCGCGGGACTTTCATACAGCAATCAGCCCCAGCATTTT,CASSAGLSYSNQPQHF
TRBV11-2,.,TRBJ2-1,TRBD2,TGTGCCAGCAGCTTAGCGGCTAGCGGGGGGGCGGTTGAGCAGTTCTTC,CASSLAASGGAVEQFF
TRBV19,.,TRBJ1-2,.,TGTGCCAGTAGTGGAGGGTTTGGCTACACCTTC,CASSGGFGYTF
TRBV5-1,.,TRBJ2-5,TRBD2,TGCGCCAGCAGCTGGGGGGGAGGAGGCCAAGAGACCCAGTACTTC,CASSWGGGGQETQYF
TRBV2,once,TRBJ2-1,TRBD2,TGTGCCAGCAGTGCCGGGACTACCAACAATGAGCAGTTCTTC,CASSAGTTNNEQFF
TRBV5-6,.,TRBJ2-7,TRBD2,TGTGCCAGCCGAACAGCGGGGGAGTCCTACGAGCAGTACTTC,CASRTAGESYEQYF
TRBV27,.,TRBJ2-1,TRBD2,TGTGCCACCTACAAGGGCGGGGGGGCGAGGAATGAGCAGTTCTTC,CATYKGGGARNEQFF
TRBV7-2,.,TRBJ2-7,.,TGTGCCAGCAGCTTGAGGGACGAGCAGTACTTC,CASSLRDEQYF
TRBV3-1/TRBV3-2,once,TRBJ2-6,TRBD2,TGTGCCAGCAGCCAAGATATGACTAGCGGGGGGGCAGACTCTGGGGCCAACGTCCTGACTTTC,CASSQDMTSGGADSGANVLTF
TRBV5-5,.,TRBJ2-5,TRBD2,TGTGCCAGCAGCTTCTCCCCCGGGGTAGCGGGGGGCCAAAAAGAGACCCAGTACTTC,CASSFSPGVAGGQKETQYF
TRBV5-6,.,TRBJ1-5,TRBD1,TGTGCCAGCAGCTTGCAGAGTTGGGACAGGGGCTTCAATCAGCCCCAGCATTTT,CASSLQSWDRGFNQPQHF
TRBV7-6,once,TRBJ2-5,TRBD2,TGTGCCAGCAGCTTAGCGGGCGGGGGGTCTCAAGAGACCCAGTACTTC,CASSLAGGGSQETQYF
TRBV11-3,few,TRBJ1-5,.,TGTGCCAGCAGCTTAGATCGGTATCAGCCCCAGCATTTT,CASSLDRYQPQHF
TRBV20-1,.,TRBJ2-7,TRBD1,TGCAGTGCTAGTAGACAGGGGTTCCCCTACGAGCAGTACTTC,CSASRQGFPYEQYF
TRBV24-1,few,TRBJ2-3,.,TGTGCCACCAGTGATTCCGCCTTTTCAGTAGATACGCAGTATTTT,CATSDSAFSVDTQYF
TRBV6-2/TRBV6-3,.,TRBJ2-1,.,TGTGCCAGCAGCCTCTCTTACAATGAGCAGTTCTTC,CASSLSYNEQFF
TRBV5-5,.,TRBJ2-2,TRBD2,TGTGCCAGCGGGAAGCGGGGGGGCCGGACCGGGGAGCTGTTTTTT,CASGKRGGRTGELFF
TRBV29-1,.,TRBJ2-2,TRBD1,TGCAGCGTTGAAGATCTGGGGACAGGGGCGGTCGGGGAGCTGTTTTTT,CSVEDLGTGAVGELFF
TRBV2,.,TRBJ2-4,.,TGTGCCAGCACCTCAGCGGGACAGGACAAAAACATTCAGTACTTC,CASTSAGQDKNIQYF
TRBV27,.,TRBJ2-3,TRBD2,TGTGCCGCCGGCGAGCGGGGGGTCACAGATACGCAGTATTTT,CAAGERGVTDTQYF
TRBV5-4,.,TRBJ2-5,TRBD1,TGTGCCAGCAGCTTGGCTGGACAGGGGTACCAAGAGACCCAGTACTTC,CASSLAGQGYQETQYF
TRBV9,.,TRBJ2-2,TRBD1,TGTGCCAGCAGCAACGGCCGGGACAGAGTCACCGGGGAGCTGTTTTTT,CASSNGRDRVTGELFF
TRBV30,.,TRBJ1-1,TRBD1,TGTGCCTGGAGTGCGTCGAGGGACAGGCCGATCTATTTCTTT,CAWSASRDRPIYFF
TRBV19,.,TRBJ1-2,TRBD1,TGTGCCAGTAGTACCACAGGGGCTTCGAACTATGGCTACACCTTC,CASSTTGASNYGYTF
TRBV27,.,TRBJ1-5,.,TGTGCCAGCAGGTGGGGGGTCGGTCAGCCCCAGCATTTT,CASRWGVGQPQHF
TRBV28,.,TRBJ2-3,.,TGTGCCAGCAGTTTATACAGGGCGGCGGGAGATACGCAGTATTTT,CASSLYRAAGDTQYF
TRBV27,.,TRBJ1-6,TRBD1,TGTGCCAGCAGTACCGGGACAGGGGTTTCACCCCTCCACTTT,CASSTGTGVSPLHF
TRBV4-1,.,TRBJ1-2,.,TGCGCCAGCAGCCAAGATACAGGCTTCTATGGCTACACCTTC,CASSQDTGFYGYTF
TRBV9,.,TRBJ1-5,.,TGTGCCAGCAGCGCCGGTCTGGGCAATCAGCCCCAGCATTTT,CASSAGLGNQPQHF
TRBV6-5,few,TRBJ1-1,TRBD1,TGTGCCAGCAGAACAGGGGCAAGGACTGAAGCTTTCTTT,CASRTGARTEAFF
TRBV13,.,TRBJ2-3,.,TGTGCCAGCAGTCGACAGAACACAGATACGCAGTATTTT,CASSRQNTDTQYF
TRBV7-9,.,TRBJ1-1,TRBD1,TGTGCCAGCAGTCCACAGGGGATGAACACTGAAGCTTTCTTT,CASSPQGMNTEAFF
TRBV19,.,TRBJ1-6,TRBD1,TGTGCCAGTAGTTTCTCGGACAGGGGATTCTATAATTCACCCCTCCACTTT,CASSFSDRGFYNSPLHF
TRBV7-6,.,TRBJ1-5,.,TGTGCCAGCAGCCCCCGGGGGGGTGGCAATCAGCCCCAGCATTTT,CASSPRGGGNQPQHF
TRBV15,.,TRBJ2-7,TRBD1,TGTGCCACCAGCAAACAGGACAGGGCCCGGGAGCAGTACTTC,CATSKQDRAREQYF
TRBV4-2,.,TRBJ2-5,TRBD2,TGTGCCAGCAGCCAAACTAGCGTAGCACAAGAGACCCAGTACTTC,CASSQTSVAQETQYF
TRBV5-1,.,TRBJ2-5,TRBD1,TGCGCCAGCAGCTATACCGGGACAGGGAGGGAGACCCAGTACTTC,CASSYTGTGRETQYF
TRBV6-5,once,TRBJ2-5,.,TGTGCCAGCAGTTCCGGACTGAACCAAGAGACCCAGTACTTC,CASSSGLNQETQYF
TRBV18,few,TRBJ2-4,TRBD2,TGTGCCAGCTCCCGCGGGGGGGCGATAGACATTCAGTACTTC,CASSRGGAIDIQYF
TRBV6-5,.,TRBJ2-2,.,TGTGCCAGCAGGGGAGGGGGGATCGGCACCGGGGAGCTGTTTTTT,CASRGGGIGTGELFF
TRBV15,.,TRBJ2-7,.,TGTGCCACCAGCACATCAGGGAGGTACGAGCAGTACTTC,CATSTSGRYEQYF
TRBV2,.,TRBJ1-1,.,TGTGCCAGCGTAATGAACACTGAAGCTTTCTTT,CASVMNTEAFF